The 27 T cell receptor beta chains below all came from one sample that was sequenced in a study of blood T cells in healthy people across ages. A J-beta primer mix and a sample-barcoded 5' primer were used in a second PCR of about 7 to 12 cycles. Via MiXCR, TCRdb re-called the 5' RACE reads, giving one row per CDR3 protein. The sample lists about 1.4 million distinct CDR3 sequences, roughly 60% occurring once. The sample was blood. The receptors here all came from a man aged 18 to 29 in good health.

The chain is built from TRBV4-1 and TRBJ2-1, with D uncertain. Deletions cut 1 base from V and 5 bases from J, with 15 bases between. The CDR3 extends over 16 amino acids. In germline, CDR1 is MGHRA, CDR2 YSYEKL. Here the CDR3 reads CASSQGLESRHNEQFF. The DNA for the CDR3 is TGCGCCAGCAGCCAAGGGCTGGAGTCGCGGCACAATGAGCAGTTCTTC.

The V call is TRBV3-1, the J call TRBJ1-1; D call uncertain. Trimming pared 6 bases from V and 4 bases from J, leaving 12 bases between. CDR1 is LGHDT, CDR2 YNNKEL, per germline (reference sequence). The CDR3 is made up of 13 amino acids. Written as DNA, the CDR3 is TGTGCCAGCAGTCCCTGGGGAGTCACTGAAGCTTTCTTT. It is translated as CASSPWGVTEAFF.

CDR3 in DNA: TGTGCCAGCAGTTTAGACAGGGGCCGTGAAGAGACCCAGTACTTC. As protein: CASSLDRGREETQYF. J is TRBJ2-5 and V is TRBV28; 8 bases line up with TRBD1. Looked up from germline, CDR1 is MDHEN and CDR2 is SYDVKM. CDR3 length: 15 residues. V lost 2 bases and J lost 3; bases outside the gene matches: 5.

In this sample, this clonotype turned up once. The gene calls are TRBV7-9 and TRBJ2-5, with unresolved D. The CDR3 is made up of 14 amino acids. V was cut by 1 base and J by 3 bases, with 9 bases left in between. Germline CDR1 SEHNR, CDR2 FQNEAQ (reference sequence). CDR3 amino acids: CASSLGAFKETQYF. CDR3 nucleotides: TGTGCCAGCAGCTTAGGAGCTTTTAAAGAGACCCAGTACTTC.

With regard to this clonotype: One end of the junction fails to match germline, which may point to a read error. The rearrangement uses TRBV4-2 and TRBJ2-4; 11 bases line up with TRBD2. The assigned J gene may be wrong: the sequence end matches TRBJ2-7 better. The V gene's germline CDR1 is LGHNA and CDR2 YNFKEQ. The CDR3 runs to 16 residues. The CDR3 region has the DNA TGTGCCAGTAGCCAAGTCCCGACTAGCGGGACCCACGAGCAGTACTTC. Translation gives CASSQVPTSGTHEQYF.

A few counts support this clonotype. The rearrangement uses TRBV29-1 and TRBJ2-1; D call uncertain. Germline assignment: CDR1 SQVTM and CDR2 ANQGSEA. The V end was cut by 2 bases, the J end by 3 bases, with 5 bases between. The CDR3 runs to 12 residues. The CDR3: CSVERNYNEQFF. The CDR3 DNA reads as TGCAGCGTTGAACGGAACTACAATGAGCAGTTCTTC.

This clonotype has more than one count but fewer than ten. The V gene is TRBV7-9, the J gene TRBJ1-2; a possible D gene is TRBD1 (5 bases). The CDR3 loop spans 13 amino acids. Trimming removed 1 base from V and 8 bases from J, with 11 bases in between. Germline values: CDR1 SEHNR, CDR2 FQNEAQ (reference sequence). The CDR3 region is CASSLGGSKGYTF. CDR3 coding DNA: TGTGCCAGCAGCTTAGGGGGCAGTAAAGGCTACACCTTC.

The CDR3 nucleotides read TGTGCCAGCAGTCCTGTCGCCCCAACTAATGAGCAGTTCTTC. It translates to CASSPVAPTNEQFF. The chain joins TRBV12-3 or TRBV12-4 to TRBJ2-1; D is unclear. CDR3 length equals 14 residues. Trimming pared 5 bases from V and 7 bases from J, leaving 15 bases between.

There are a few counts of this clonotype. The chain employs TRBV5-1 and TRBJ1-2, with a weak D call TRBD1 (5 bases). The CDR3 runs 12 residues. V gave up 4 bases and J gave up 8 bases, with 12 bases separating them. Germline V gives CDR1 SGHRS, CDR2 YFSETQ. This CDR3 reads CASSTQGNGYTF. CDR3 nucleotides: TGCGCCAGCAGCACCCAGGGCAACGGCTACACCTTC.

The CDR3 DNA is TGTGCCACCAGCAGAGTTTTTGAAGACAGGGCGAACACTGAAGCTTTCTTT. Its translation is CATSRVFEDRANTEAFF. The chain carries TRBV15 and TRBJ1-1; 7 positions agree with TRBD1. Trimming at V came to 1 base and at J to 1 base, leaving 9 bases not matched to a gene. CDR3 length: 17 residues. Germline V gives CDR1 LNHNV, CDR2 YYDKDF (reference sequence).

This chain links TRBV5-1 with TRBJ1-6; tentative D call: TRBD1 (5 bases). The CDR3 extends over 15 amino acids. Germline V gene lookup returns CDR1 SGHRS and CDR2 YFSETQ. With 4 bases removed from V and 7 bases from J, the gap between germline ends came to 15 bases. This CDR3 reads CASSLLGQGNSPLHF. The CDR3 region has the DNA TGCGCCAGCAGCCTTTTGGGGCAGGGAAATTCACCCCTCCACTTT.

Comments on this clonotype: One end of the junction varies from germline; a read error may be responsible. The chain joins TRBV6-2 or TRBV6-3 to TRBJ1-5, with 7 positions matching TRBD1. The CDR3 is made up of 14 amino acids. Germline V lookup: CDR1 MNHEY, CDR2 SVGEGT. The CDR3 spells CASRSDRTYQPQPF. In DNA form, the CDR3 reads TGTGCCAGCAGGTCGGACAGGACATATCAGCCCCAGCCTTTT.

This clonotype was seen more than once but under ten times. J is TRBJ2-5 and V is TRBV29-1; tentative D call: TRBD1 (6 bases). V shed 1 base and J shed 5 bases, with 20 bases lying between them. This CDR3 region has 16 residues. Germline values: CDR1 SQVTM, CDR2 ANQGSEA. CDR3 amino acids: CSVEVKGTLGQETQYF. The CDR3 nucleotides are TGCAGCGTTGAAGTTAAGGGGACACTCGGTCAGGAGACCCAGTACTTC.

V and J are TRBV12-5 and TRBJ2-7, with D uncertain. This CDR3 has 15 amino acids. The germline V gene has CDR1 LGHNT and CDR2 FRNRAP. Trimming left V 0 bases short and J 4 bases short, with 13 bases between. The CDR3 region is CASGLVHIESYEQYF. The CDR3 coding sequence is TGTGCTAGTGGTTTGGTGCATATCGAATCGTACGAGCAGTACTTC.

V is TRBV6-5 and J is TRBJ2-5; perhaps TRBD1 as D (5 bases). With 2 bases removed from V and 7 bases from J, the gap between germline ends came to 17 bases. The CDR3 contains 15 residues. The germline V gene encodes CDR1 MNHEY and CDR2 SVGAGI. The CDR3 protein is CASSYDSQGFGTQYF. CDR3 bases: TGTGCCAGCAGTTACGATTCGCAGGGTTTCGGGACCCAGTACTTC.

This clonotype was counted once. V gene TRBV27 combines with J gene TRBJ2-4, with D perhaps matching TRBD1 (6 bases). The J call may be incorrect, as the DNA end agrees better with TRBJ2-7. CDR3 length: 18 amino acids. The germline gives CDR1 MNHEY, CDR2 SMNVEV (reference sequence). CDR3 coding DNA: TGTGCCAGCAGTTTAGCCGGCCAGCAGGGGCGGAGGCCCTACGAGCAGTACTTC. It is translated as CASSLAGQQGRRPYEQYF.

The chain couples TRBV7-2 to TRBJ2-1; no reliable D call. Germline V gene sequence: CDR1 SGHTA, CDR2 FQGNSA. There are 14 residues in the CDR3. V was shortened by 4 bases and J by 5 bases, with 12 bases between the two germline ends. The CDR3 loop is CASSSGPQDNEQFF. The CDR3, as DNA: TGTGCCAGCAGCTCGGGTCCTCAGGACAATGAGCAGTTCTTC.

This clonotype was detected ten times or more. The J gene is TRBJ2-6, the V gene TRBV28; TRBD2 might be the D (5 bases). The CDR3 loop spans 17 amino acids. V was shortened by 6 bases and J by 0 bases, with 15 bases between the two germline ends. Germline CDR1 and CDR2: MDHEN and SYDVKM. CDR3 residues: CASRNPDRDSGANVLTF. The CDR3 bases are TGTGCCAGCAGGAACCCAGACCGGGACTCTGGGGCCAACGTCCTGACTTTC.

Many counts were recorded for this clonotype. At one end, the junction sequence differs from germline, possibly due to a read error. CDR3 sequence (DNA): TGCGCCAGCAGCCAAGGCACTTACAATGAGCAGTTCTTC. Translated, it gives CASSQGTYNEQFF. The chain carries TRBV3-1 and TRBJ2-1; the D is unclear. The length of the CDR3 is 13 residues. Germline CDR1 and CDR2: LGHDT and YNNKEL (reference sequence).

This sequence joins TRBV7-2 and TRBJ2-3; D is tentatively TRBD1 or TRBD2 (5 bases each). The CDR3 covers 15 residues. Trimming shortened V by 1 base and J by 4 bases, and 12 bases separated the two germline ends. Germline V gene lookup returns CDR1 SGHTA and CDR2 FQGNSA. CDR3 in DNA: TGTGCCAGCAGCTTAGAGGTGGGACGCGCAGATACGCAGTATTTT. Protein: CASSLEVGRADTQYF.

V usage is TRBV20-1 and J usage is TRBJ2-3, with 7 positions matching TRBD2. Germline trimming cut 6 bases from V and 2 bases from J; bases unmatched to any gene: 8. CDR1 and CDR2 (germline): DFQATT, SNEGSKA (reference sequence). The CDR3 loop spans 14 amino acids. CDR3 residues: CSAQGDYITDTQYF. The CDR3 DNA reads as TGCAGTGCGCAAGGGGACTATATCACAGATACGCAGTATTTT.

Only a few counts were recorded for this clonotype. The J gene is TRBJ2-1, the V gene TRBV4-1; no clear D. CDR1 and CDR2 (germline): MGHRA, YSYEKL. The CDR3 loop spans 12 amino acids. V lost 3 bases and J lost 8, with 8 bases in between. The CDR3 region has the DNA TGCGCCAGCAGCCACCCGACGGATGAGCAGTTCTTC. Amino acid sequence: CASSHPTDEQFF.

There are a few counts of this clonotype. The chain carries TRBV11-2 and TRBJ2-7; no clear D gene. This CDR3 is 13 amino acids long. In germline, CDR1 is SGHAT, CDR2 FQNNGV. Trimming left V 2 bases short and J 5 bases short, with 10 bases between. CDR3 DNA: TGTGCCAGCAGCTTACACGTGAGAGACGAGCAGTACTTC. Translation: CASSLHVRDEQYF.

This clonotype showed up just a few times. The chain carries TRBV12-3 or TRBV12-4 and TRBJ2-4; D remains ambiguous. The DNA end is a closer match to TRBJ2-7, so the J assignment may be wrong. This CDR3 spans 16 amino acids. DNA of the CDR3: TGTGCCAGCAGTTTCACCTTTGACGAGATAGTCTACGAGCAGTACTTC. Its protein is CASSFTFDEIVYEQYF.

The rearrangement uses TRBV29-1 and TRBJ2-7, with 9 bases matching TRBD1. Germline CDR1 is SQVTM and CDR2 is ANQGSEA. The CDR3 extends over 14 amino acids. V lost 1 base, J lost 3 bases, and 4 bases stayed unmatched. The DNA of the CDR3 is TGCAGCGTTGAAGTAACGGACAGGGGCTACGAGCAGTACTTC. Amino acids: CSVEVTDRGYEQYF.

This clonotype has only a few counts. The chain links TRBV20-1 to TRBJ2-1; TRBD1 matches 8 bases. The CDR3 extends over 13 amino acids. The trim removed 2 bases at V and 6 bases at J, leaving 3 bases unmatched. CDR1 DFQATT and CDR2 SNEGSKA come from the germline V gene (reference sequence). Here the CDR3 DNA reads TGCAGTGCTAGACCGGACAGGGCCAATGAGCAGTTCTTC. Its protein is CSARPDRANEQFF.

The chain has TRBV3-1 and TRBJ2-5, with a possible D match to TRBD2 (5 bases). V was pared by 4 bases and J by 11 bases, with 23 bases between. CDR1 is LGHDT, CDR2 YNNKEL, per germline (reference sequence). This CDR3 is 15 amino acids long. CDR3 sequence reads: CASSPYIRGGYGQYF. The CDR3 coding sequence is TGTGCCAGCAGCCCGTACATTCGTGGAGGTTACGGGCAGTACTTC.